This T cell receptor (beta chain) was sequenced during a study of CD8+ T cells in alopecia areata. General observations from the study: Elevated clonality characterized lesional scalp relative to normal scalp, particularly in alopecia totalis/universalis.

Treatment described: oral pan-JAK inhibitor, 5-10 mg twice daily. PBMCs provided sorted CD4+ and CD8+ T cells. RNA, once extracted, was reverse transcribed into cDNA for use as the sequencing template. Measured with immunoSEQ multiplex PCR; TCRdb has only the in-frame clones, and not every one. The repertoire holds 200,000 to 250,000 clones, 55% to 70% seen once, with around 4% in the top ten. For this clone: The antigen remains unidentified.

CDR3 size: 12 residues. Trimming shortened V by 9 bases and J by 4 bases, and 12 bases separated the two germline ends. Germline assignment: CDR1 LNHDA and CDR2 SQIVND (reference sequence). The sequence was collected from a human donor with alopecia areata. The source material was CD4+ T cells sorted from blood, sampled at week 4, from a patient treated with tofacitinib. The chain employs TRBV19 and TRBJ2-5, with D tentatively TRBD2 (6 bases). The CDR3 DNA reads TGTGCCAGCCACGGGGGAGGAGAGACCCAGTACTTC. The encoded protein is CASHGGGETQYF.